These T cell receptor beta chains were read from a single sample in a study of blood T cell repertoires in COVID-19. Clones were sequenced by immunoSEQ multiplex PCR, and TCRdb holds only the in-frame ones, with some missing. The data hold 250,000 to 400,000 clones, with 87% observed a single time. Sequences were obtained from peripheral blood. These receptors were obtained from a man aged 45-60 years with active or convalescent COVID-19. Both conserved end residues are part of each CDR3. The order of the fields is D gene, V gene, clone size, J gene, CDR3 protein, CDR3 DNA. D genes are given only for firm matches. Rows give clone size only sometimes, using once, few, many, or a class for an expanded clone.

>.|TRBV7-2|few|TRBJ1-1
CASSLSQGNTEAFF
TGTGCCAGCAGCTTGAGTCAGGGGAACACTGAAGCTTTCTTT
>TRBD2|TRBV5-1|.|TRBJ2-5
CASSRTSGRGWETQYF
TGCGCCAGCAGCCGGACTAGCGGGAGAGGATGGGAGACCCAGTACTTC
>.|TRBV2|few|TRBJ1-1
CASSEAWQGITFF
TGTGCCAGCAGTGAAGCGTGGCAGGGGATAACTTTCTTT
>.|TRBV10-3|.|TRBJ1-2
CAISEFQGYGYTF
TGTGCCATCAGTGAGTTCCAGGGCTATGGCTACACCTTC
>TRBD1|TRBV9|once|TRBJ1-2
CASSNRGDGYTF
TGTGCCAGCAGTAACAGGGGTGATGGCTACACCTTC
>TRBD1|TRBV15|.|TRBJ2-7
CATSTGTGGGYEQYF
TGTGCCACCAGCACCGGGACAGGGGGCGGCTACGAGCAGTACTTC
>.|TRBV5-1|.|TRBJ2-5
CASPPKNTLGIETQYF
TGCGCCAGCCCCCCGAAAAACACACTAGGAATTGAGACCCAGTACTTC
>.|TRBV30|few|TRBJ1-1
CAWTPPWGGSEAFF
TGTGCCTGGACCCCGCCTTGGGGGGGCTCTGAAGCTTTCTTT
>TRBD2|TRBV28|.|TRBJ2-6
CASSVREAGANVLTF
TGTGCCAGCAGTGTCCGGGAGGCTGGGGCCAACGTCCTGACTTTC
>TRBD1|TRBV24-1|.|TRBJ1-5
CATSDRDRGGFGNQPQHF
TGTGCCACCAGTGATCGGGACAGGGGGGGATTTGGCAATCAGCCCCAGCATTTT
>TRBD1|TRBV29-1|once|TRBJ2-3
CSVDDRATDTQYF
TGCAGCGTTGATGACAGGGCCACAGATACGCAGTATTTT
>.|TRBV5-4|.|TRBJ1-1
CASSPQGMNTEAFF
TGTGCCAGCAGCCCCCAGGGGATGAACACTGAAGCTTTCTTT
>TRBD1|TRBV6-1|.|TRBJ2-5
CASSDGGQGEETQYF
TGTGCCAGCAGTGACGGGGGACAGGGTGAAGAGACCCAGTACTTC
>.|TRBV30|many|TRBJ1-5
CAWSADMSGTQPQHF
TGTGCCTGGAGTGCCGACATGTCGGGAACGCAGCCCCAGCATTTT
>.|TRBV6-5|.|TRBJ2-7
CASSWTEETYEQYF
TGTGCCAGCAGCTGGACAGAGGAAACCTACGAGCAGTACTTC
>TRBD1|TRBV10-3|.|TRBJ1-6
CATGQGQNSPLHF
TGTGCCACTGGACAGGGGCAAAATTCACCCCTCCACTTT
>.|TRBV5-1|.|TRBJ1-3
CASSLTGGLAGNTIYF
TGCGCCAGCAGCTTGACCGGTGGTCTAGCTGGAAACACCATATATTTT
>TRBD1|TRBV10-3|.|TRBJ1-1
CAISLSTGQGAFF
TGTGCCATCAGTCTAAGTACGGGACAGGGAGCTTTCTTT
>TRBD2|TRBV10-3|.|TRBJ2-1
CAISAGSGGSSSYNEQFF
TGTGCCATCAGTGCTGGTAGCGGGGGATCGAGCTCCTACAATGAGCAGTTCTTC
>TRBD1|TRBV27|.|TRBJ1-1
CASSLDRGDTEAFF
TGTGCCAGCAGTTTGGACAGGGGAGACACTGAAGCTTTCTTT
>TRBD2|TRBV7-7|.|TRBJ2-5
CASSSVAGGRETQYF
TGTGCCAGCAGCTCAGTAGCGGGAGGTCGAGAGACCCAGTACTTC
>.|TRBV28|.|TRBJ1-2
CASSLYPRAFTF
TGTGCCAGCAGTTTATACCCCCGCGCGTTCACCTTC
>.|TRBV18|.|TRBJ2-2
CASSPPGPDFTGELFF
TGTGCCAGCTCACCACCGGGTCCAGACTTCACCGGGGAGCTGTTTTTT
>TRBD2|TRBV7-9|once|TRBJ2-7
CASSFGLAGGFPYEQYF
TGTGCCAGCAGCTTTGGACTAGCGGGGGGATTTCCCTACGAGCAGTACTTC
>.|TRBV7-9|.|TRBJ1-2
CASSFPVTNYGYTF
TGTGCCAGCAGCTTCCCAGTAACTAACTATGGCTACACCTTC
>.|TRBV10-3|.|TRBJ2-7
CATGTYEQYF
TGTGCCACGGGTACCTACGAGCAGTACTTC
>.|TRBV12-3/TRBV12-4|.|TRBJ1-2
CASSLTGYGYTF
TGTGCCAGCAGCCTGACAGGCTATGGCTACACCTTC
>TRBD1|TRBV2|.|TRBJ2-3
CASSGYDRENTDTQYF
TGTGCCAGCAGTGGTTACGACAGGGAAAACACAGATACGCAGTATTTT
>TRBD1|TRBV30|.|TRBJ1-1
CAWRGQGDTEAFF
TGTGCCTGGCGCGGACAGGGGGACACTGAAGCTTTCTTT
>.|TRBV19|.|TRBJ1-2
CASSVHPTVAYGYTF
TGTGCCAGTAGTGTACACCCGACAGTGGCATATGGCTACACCTTC
>.|TRBV5-1|.|TRBJ2-7
CASSLGQYEQYF
TGCGCCAGCAGCTTGGGACAGTACGAGCAGTACTTC